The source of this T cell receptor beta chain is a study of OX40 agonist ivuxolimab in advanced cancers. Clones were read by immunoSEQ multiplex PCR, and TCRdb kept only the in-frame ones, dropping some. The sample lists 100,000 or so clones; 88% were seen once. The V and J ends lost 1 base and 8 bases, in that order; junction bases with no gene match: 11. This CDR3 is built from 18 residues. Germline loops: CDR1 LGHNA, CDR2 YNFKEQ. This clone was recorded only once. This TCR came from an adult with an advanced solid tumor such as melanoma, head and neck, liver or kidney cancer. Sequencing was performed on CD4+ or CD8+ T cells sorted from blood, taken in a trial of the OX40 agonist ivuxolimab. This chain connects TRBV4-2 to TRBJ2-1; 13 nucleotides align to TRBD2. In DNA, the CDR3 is TGTGCCAGCAGCCAAGGTGGCTGGACTAGCGGGAGCCTCTATGAGCAGTTCTTC. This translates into CASSQGGWTSGSLYEQFF.